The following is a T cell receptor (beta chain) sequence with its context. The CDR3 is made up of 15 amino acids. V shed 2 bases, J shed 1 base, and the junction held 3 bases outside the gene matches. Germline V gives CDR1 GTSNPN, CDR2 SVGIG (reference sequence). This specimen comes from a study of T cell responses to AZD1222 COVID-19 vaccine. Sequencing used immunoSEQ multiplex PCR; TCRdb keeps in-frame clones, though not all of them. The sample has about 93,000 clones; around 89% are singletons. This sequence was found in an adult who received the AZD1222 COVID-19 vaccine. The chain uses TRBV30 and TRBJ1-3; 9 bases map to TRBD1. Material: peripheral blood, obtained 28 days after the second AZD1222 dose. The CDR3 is CAWSSGTGSGNTIYF. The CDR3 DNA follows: TGTGCCTGGAGTTCCGGGACAGGGTCTGGAAACACCATATATTTT.